One and the same sample provided the 7 T cell receptor beta chains below, sequenced in a study of T cells after yellow fever vaccination. One entry per CDR3 protein, called by TCRdb with MiXCR from the 5' RACE reads. The sample shows around 100,000 distinct CDR3 sequences, around 8.6% of them seen only once. Sequencing was performed on CD8+ T cells sorted from PBMCs, taken 45 days after the yellow fever booster vaccination. All receptors come from a man younger than 40 who received the YFV17D yellow fever vaccine.

This clonotype was detected ten times or more. CDR3 protein: CASTWTAEVSYEQYF. CDR3 DNA: TGCGCCAGCACCTGGACGGCGGAAGTCTCCTACGAGCAGTACTTC. This chain links TRBV5-1 with TRBJ2-7; D gene uncertain. Trimming pared 6 bases from V and 0 bases from J, leaving 16 bases between. From germline, CDR1 is SGHRS and CDR2 YFSETQ. The CDR3 covers 15 residues. Complete variable domain (other parts from reference TRBV5-1 and TRBJ2-7): KAGVTQTPRYLIKTRGQQVTLSCSPISGHRSVSWYQQTPGQGLQFLFEYFSETQRNKGNFPGRFSGRQFSNSRSEMNVSTLELGDSALYLCASTWTAEVSYEQYFGPGTRLTVT.

This clonotype was seen many times. The rearrangement uses TRBV6-2 or TRBV6-3 and TRBJ2-1; the match to TRBD2 covers 7 bases. Germline CDR1 and CDR2: MNHEY and SVGEGT. The junction had 8 bases not matched to a gene; V was cut back by 0 bases and J by 6 bases. There are 16 residues in the CDR3. The CDR3 is CASSYSIGERGNEQFF. The DNA for the CDR3 is TGTGCCAGCAGTTACTCGATAGGGGAGCGGGGCAATGAGCAGTTCTTC.

This clonotype occurred many times. The V call is TRBV10-3, the J call TRBJ2-3; TRBD2 matches at 8 bases. The CDR3 is 15 residues long. Germline V gene sequence: CDR1 ENHRY, CDR2 SYGVKD. V gave up 4 bases and J gave up 4 bases; unmatched junction bases: 7. CDR3 sequence: CAISGFTSGPDTQYF. In nucleotides, the CDR3 is TGTGCCATCAGTGGATTTACTAGCGGCCCAGATACGCAGTATTTT.

The table lists this clonotype with a few counts. The chain combines TRBV6-5 with TRBJ1-3; TRBD1 aligns across 8 bases. The CDR3 extends over 15 amino acids. Germline V gene lookup returns CDR1 MNHEY and CDR2 SVGAGI. Germline trimming cut 2 bases from V and 4 bases from J; bases unmatched to any gene: 4. DNA of the CDR3: TGTGCCAGCAGTTACCAGGACAGGGACGGAAACACCATATATTTT. As protein: CASSYQDRDGNTIYF.

This clonotype was found many times. This rearrangement joins TRBV27 to TRBJ2-7, with a tentative D call TRBD2 (5 bases). V was clipped by 4 bases and J by 4 bases, with 11 bases between them. The germline CDR1 and CDR2 sequences are MNHEY and SMNVEV (reference sequence). The CDR3 consists of 13 residues. The CDR3 loop reads CASSSGGFYEQYF. In nucleotides, the CDR3 is TGTGCCAGCAGTTCCGGAGGTTTTTACGAGCAGTACTTC.

As to this clonotype: A single base separates this from a much larger clone, so it may be a read error. The V gene is TRBV15, the J gene TRBJ2-7, with D unclear. Germline V lookup: CDR1 LNHNV, CDR2 YYDKDF (reference sequence). This CDR3 has 12 amino acids. V was pared by 1 base and J by 5 bases, with 6 bases between. The CDR3 is CATSRGDDEQYF. CDR3 nucleotide sequence: TGTGCCACCAGCAGAGGAGATGACGAGCAGTACTTC.

The rearrangement uses TRBV29-1 and TRBJ2-1, with D possibly TRBD2 on 5 matching bases. Germline CDR1 reads SQVTM; CDR2 reads ANQGSEA. CDR3 length: 13 amino acids. The V gene lost 6 bases and the J gene lost 6 bases, with 15 bases spanning the gap. The CDR3 here is CSVVLLAGNEQFF. The DNA for the CDR3 is TGCAGCGTGGTGCTCCTAGCTGGCAATGAGCAGTTCTTC.